The entry below describes one T cell receptor beta chain. Its cognate antigen has yet to be identified. No base quality information exists; no much larger clone differs at one position. The time point label, read with the paper, signifies: baseline before first vaccination. Samples from vaccinated people were obtained from the UK trials COV001 and COV002, which included a single-blind randomized controlled phase 2/3 trial of AZD1222 (ChAdOx1 nCoV-19) in healthy adults. For TCRbeta chain sequencing, PBMC samples were collected from trial participants at day 0 and at day 28 after the second dose. The CDR3 regions of human TCRbeta chains were subjected to immunosequencing. The original methods were these. TCRs in the repertoires were compared against a reference library of SARS-CoV-2-specific TCRs that had been generated with the MIRA antigen-specificity platform. Breadth was defined as the fraction of unique TCRs that were SARS-CoV-2-associated. Depth was defined as the fraction of total T cells that were SARS-CoV-2-associated. Using the MIRA data, each spike-specific TCR was assigned both to the spike region to which the TCR was reactive and to a CD4 or CD8 class. Log10-transformed breadth and depth values were compared by one-way ANOVA with Sidak's multiple comparisons tests. Sourced from immuneACCESS, this table was stored by TCRdb with only in-frame sequences that have V and J called. A share of the clones is absent; for the studies checked, an unresolved V gene accounts for under half, and the remainder has no known explanation. V and J calls and clone size are those listed in that table; D and trimming were worked out from the DNA. For this sample the table gives roughly 150,000 clones, of which roughly 91% were detected only once. Jointly, the top ten make up over 1.1% of the sample.

Inclusive of the bounding cysteine and phenylalanine, the CDR3 is 11 residues long. CDR3 DNA is the only sequence kept; it has 33 bases, read in frame from the first base. Trimming costs V 1 base and J 12 bases, and their ends lie 7 bases apart. The germline V gene provides CDR1 MDHEN and CDR2 SYDVKM. These data are taken from a study of T cell responses to AZD1222 COVID-19 vaccine (dated by TCRdb to about 2021). Background for the entire study: AZD1222 recipients with second doses at about 4 weeks or about 12 weeks were pooled, because spike-specific TCR depth and breadth did not differ between schedules. Enrollment into the trials was organized by age into subgroups of 18-55, 56-69 and 70-plus years, and those subgroups contained approximately 150, 30 and 60 TCR-sequenced participants, respectively. A total of 230 to 250 trial participants underwent TCR sequencing, of whom about 210 received two doses of AZD1222 and some 26 received two doses of the MenACWY control vaccine. Study-wide findings and limitations: After two AZD1222 doses, spike-specific TCR breadth and depth were significantly higher than at day 0 and than in MenACWY recipients. The 56-69-year group was small, and its depth increase did not reach significance, likely because of low power. Conclusions about previously exposed vaccinees are limited, since just five or six AZD1222 recipients were seropositive for SARS-CoV-2 at baseline. Because no day 14 peak-response samples were available, the repertoires could be characterized only after the peak T cell response. Nearly half of unique spike-specific TCRs reportedly recognized epitopes outside regions mutated in the B.1.351 and B.1.1.7 variants. The whole spike protein was spanned by vaccine-associated CD4 TCRs, and dominant responses were seen in regions 160-218 and 743-854. Participants were mostly white British and included more females than males, and it was suggested by the authors that clonal diversity may have been underestimated.

The sequence came from an adult in good health. Recombination connected TRBV28 to TRBJ2-1; the D segment could be TRBD2, given 5 matching bases. The source was peripheral blood, collected on day 0 of AZD1222 vaccination. The DNA is as follows: TGTGCCAGCAGTTTATCTAGCTGGCAGTTCTTC. The resulting protein is CASSLSSWQFF.